This section outlines one T cell receptor (beta chain) sequence together with its context. Antigen unknown. TCRdb re-analysed the RT-PCR reads in MiXCR, keeping a single row per CDR3 protein. The data hold around 480,000 distinct CDR3 sequences, with approximately 15% observed a single time. The data were taken from a study of response to subunit inactivated influenza vaccine. The CDR3 has 16 residues. Trimming removed 3 bases from V and 4 bases from J; junction bases left unmatched: 7. Germline values: CDR1 KGHSH, CDR2 LQKENI. Overall study findings and caveats: The authors suggested that few new T cells are recruited per seasonal influenza vaccination.

The material sequenced was CD4+ T cells sorted from PBMCs, taken approximately 25 months after vaccination. V is TRBV18 and J is TRBJ2-1; 9 nucleotides line up with TRBD2. The sequence came from a man aged 45 to 75 who received an inactivated influenza vaccine. The CDR3 coding sequence is TGTGCCAGCTCACCTCTTAGCGGGAGATCATACAATGAGCAGTTCTTC. Protein sequence: CASSPLSGRSYNEQFF.